This TCR beta chain was documented in a study of memory CD4+ T cells and cytomegalovirus serostatus. This table comes from immunoSEQ multiplex PCR, and its TCRdb copy is limited to in-frame clones, with some not included. The table lists 70,000 to 90,000 clones, just under 80% of them singletons. The sort gate was single viable CD3+CD4+CD8-CD45RO+ cells for memory CD4+ T cells. After thawing, CD4+ T cells were positively selected. Findings of the study overall: Suggested: most of the CMV-linked TCR signature lies in CD4+ memory cells. About 40% of the roughly 160 known CMV-associated TCRbeta sequences appeared in CD4+ memory.

Germline V gene sequence: CDR1 SNHLY, CDR2 FYNNEI. CDR3 length: 12 amino acids. Between the trimmed V and J ends, which lost 7 bases and 7 bases, there was a span of 10 bases. Concerning this clone itself: Its matching antigen is unknown.

The receptor's source is an adult in good health and CMV-seropositive. V gene TRBV2 combines with J gene TRBJ2-2; D tentatively reads TRBD1 or TRBD2 (5 bases each). Sequencing was performed on memory CD4+ T cells from blood. The CDR3 here is CASNWGSGELFF. In DNA, the CDR3 is TGTGCCAGCAACTGGGGGAGCGGGGAGCTGTTTTTT.